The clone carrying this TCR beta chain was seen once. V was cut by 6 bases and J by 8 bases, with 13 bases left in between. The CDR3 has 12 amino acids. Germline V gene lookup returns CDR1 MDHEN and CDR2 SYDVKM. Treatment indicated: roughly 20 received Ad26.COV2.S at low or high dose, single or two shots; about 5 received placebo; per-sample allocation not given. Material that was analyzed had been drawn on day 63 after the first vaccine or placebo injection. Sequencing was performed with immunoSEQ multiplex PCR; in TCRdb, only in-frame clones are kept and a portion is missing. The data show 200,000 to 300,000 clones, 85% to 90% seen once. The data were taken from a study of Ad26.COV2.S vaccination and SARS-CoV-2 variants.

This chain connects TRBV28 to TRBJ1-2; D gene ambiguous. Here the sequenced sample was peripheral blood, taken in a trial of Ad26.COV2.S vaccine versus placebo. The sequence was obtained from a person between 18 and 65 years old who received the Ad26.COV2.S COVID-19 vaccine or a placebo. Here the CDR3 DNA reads TGTGCCAGCAGGCCGGGTCTAGGGGGCTACACCTTC. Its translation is CASRPGLGGYTF.